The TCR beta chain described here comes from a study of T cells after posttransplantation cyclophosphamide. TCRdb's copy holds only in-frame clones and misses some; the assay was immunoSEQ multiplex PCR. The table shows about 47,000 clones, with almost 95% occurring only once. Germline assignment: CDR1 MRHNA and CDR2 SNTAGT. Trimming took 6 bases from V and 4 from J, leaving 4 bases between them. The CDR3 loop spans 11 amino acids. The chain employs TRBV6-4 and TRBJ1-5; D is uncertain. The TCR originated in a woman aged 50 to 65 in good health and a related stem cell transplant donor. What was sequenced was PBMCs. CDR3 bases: TGTGCCAGCAGGACTAATCAGCCCCAGCATTTT. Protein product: CASRTNQPQHF.